This passage covers 9 T cell receptor beta chains from one sample sequenced in a study of Ad26.COV2.S vaccination and SARS-CoV-2 variants. TCRdb's copy holds only in-frame clones and misses some; the assay was immunoSEQ multiplex PCR. The sample lists over 350,000 clones, 70% to 90% occurring once. This sample's treatment: 19 received Ad26.COV2.S at low or high dose, single or two shots; several received placebo; per-sample allocation not given. Sampling took place 63 days after the first vaccine or placebo injection. The sequencing used peripheral blood, collected in a trial of Ad26.COV2.S vaccine versus placebo. These receptors were taken from a person between 18 and 65 years old who received the Ad26.COV2.S COVID-19 vaccine or a placebo.

This chain links TRBV6-2 or TRBV6-3 with TRBJ2-7; D is unclear. Trimming took 0 bases from V and 3 from J, leaving 6 bases between them. This CDR3 spans 13 amino acids. The germline V gene has CDR1 MNHEY and CDR2 SVGEGT. CDR3 residues: CASSYSIIYEQYF. The CDR3 region has the DNA TGTGCCAGCAGTTACTCGATTATCTACGAGCAGTACTTC.

The rearrangement links TRBV5-1 to TRBJ2-7, with D perhaps TRBD2 (6 bases). This CDR3 has 14 residues. V lost 0 bases, J lost 4 bases, and 11 bases lay in between. The germline CDR1 and CDR2 sequences are SGHRS and YFSETQ. CDR3 nucleotides: TGCGCCAGCAGCTTGGTTGGAGGGAATTACGAGCAGTACTTC. Its protein is CASSLVGGNYEQYF.

The chain combines TRBV2 with TRBJ2-2, with D tentatively TRBD2 (6 bases). The CDR3 has 16 residues. Trimming took off 6 bases at V and 2 bases at J, with 16 bases between the two ends. CDR1 SNHLY and CDR2 FYNNEI come from the germline V gene. CDR3: CASRGFSGANTGELFF. CDR3 nucleotide sequence: TGTGCCAGCAGGGGATTTAGCGGTGCCAACACCGGGGAGCTGTTTTTT.

V is TRBV10-3 and J is TRBJ2-2; either TRBD1 or TRBD2 may supply D (5 bases each). V lost 4 bases to trimming and J lost 5 bases, with 17 bases between them. Germline CDR1 reads ENHRY; CDR2 reads SYGVKD. The CDR3 extends over 16 amino acids. CDR3 protein: CAISGSAGTGTGELFF. For the CDR3, the DNA is TGTGCCATCAGTGGGTCGGCAGGGACGGGGACCGGGGAGCTGTTTTTT.

This chain connects TRBV6-2 or TRBV6-3 to TRBJ2-3, with D possibly matching TRBD1 (6 bases). CDR3 length: 14 residues. V shed 7 bases and J shed 4 bases, with 15 bases lying between them. Germline V gives CDR1 MNHEY, CDR2 SVGEGT. CDR3 in DNA: TGTGCCAGCATCCCGAGACCAGGGGCAGATACGCAGTATTTT. The encoded protein is CASIPRPGADTQYF.

The genes are TRBV6-6 and TRBJ1-1; 10 nucleotides line up with TRBD1. The J segment lost 5 bases and the V segment lost 0 bases, leaving 3 bases of the junction unmatched. CDR3 size: 15 residues. Germline V CDR1 and CDR2: MNHNY, SVGAGI (reference sequence). CDR3 sequence: CASSYSPGQGTEAFF. The CDR3 DNA reads TGTGCCAGCAGTTACTCCCCGGGACAGGGGACTGAAGCTTTCTTT.

The V gene is TRBV7-2, the J gene TRBJ1-2; D not resolved. The CDR3 spans 14 residues. V lost 5 bases and J lost 4, with 14 bases in between. Germline assignment: CDR1 SGHTA and CDR2 FQGNSA. The DNA for the CDR3 is TGTGCCAGCAGCATCGAAGGGAGGTCCTATGGCTACACCTTC. Translating gives CASSIEGRSYGYTF. The complete variable domain, with remaining parts taken from reference TRBV7-2 and TRBJ1-2, reads GAGVSQSPSNKVTEKGKDVELRCDPISGHTALYWYRQSLGQGLEFLIYFQGNSAPDKSGLPSDRFSAERTGGSVSTLTIQRTQQEDSAVYLCASSIEGRSYGYTFGSGTRLTVV.

This clone was seen a single time. This chain links TRBV19 with TRBJ1-5; possible D gene TRBD1, 5 bases. CDR3 length: 15 residues. The germline V and J ends were trimmed by 7 bases and 5 bases, with 18 bases remaining between them. CDR1 LNHDA and CDR2 SQIVND come from the germline V gene (reference sequence). This chain's CDR3 is CASIPEAGIDQPQHF. CDR3 DNA: TGTGCCAGTATCCCTGAGGCAGGGATCGATCAGCCCCAGCATTTT. Full variable domain (remainder filled in from reference TRBV19 and TRBJ1-5): DGGITQSPKYLFRKEGQNVTLSCEQNLNHDAMYWYRQDPGQGLRLIYYSQIVNDFQKGDIAEGYSVSREKKESFPLTVTSAQKNPTAFYLCASIPEAGIDQPQHFGDGTRLSIL.

The V gene is TRBV5-6, the J gene TRBJ2-4; D remains ambiguous. Trimming shortened V by 0 bases and J by 5 bases, and 9 bases separated the two germline ends. Germline CDR1 reads SGHDT; CDR2 reads YYEEEE. This CDR3 has 14 residues. This chain's CDR3 is CASSLGRPQNIQYF. CDR3 DNA: TGTGCCAGCAGCTTGGGTCGACCCCAAAACATTCAGTACTTC.